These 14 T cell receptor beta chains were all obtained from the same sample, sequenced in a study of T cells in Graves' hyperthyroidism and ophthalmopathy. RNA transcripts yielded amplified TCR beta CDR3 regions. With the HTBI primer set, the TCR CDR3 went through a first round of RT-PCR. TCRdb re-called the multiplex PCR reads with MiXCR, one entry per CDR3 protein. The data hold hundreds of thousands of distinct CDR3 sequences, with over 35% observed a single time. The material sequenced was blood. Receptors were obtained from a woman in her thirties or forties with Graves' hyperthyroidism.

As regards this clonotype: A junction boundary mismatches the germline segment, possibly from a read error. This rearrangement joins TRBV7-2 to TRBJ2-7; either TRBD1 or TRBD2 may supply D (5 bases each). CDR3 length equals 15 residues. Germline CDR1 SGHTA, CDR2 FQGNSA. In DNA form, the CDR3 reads TGTGCCAGCAGCTTAGCTTGGGGGAAGGGCTACGAGCAGTGCTTC. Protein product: CASSLAWGKGYEQCF.

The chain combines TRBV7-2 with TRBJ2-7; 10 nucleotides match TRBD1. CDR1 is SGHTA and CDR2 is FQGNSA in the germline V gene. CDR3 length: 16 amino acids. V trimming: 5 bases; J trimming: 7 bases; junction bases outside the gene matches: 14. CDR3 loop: CASSTLSRQGAEEQYF. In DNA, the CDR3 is TGTGCCAGCAGCACACTATCTAGACAGGGGGCAGAAGAGCAGTACTTC.

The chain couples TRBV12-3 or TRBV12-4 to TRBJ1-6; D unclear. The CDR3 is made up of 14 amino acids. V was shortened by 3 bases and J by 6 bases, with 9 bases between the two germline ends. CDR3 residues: CASSLAMGNSPLHF. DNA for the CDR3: TGTGCCAGCAGTTTGGCGATGGGTAATTCACCCCTCCACTTT.

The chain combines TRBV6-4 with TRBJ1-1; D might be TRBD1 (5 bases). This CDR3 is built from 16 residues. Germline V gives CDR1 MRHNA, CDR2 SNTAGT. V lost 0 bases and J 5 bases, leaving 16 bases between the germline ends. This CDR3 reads CASSDSNPGVRTEAFF. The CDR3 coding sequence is TGTGCCAGCAGTGACTCGAATCCGGGGGTCCGGACTGAAGCTTTCTTT.

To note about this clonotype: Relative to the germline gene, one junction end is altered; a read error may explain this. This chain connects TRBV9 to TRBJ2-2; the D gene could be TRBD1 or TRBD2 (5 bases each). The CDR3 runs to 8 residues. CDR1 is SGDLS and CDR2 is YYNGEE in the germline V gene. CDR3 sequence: CASSVGGF. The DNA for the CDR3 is TGTGCCAGCAGCGTAGGGGGGTTT.

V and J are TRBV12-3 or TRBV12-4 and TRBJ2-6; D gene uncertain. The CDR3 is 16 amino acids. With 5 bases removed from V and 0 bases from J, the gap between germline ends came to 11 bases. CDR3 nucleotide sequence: TGTGCCAGCAGTCCGCGATACAGCTCTGGGGCCAACGTCCTGACTTTC. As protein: CASSPRYSSGANVLTF.

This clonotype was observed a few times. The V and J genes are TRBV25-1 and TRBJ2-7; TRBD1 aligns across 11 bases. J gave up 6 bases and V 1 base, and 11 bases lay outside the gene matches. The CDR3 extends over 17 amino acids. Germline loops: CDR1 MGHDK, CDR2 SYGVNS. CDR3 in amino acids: CASSELGSLGTGGEQYF. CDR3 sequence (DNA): TGTGCCAGCAGTGAATTGGGTTCGTTAGGGACAGGGGGCGAGCAGTACTTC.

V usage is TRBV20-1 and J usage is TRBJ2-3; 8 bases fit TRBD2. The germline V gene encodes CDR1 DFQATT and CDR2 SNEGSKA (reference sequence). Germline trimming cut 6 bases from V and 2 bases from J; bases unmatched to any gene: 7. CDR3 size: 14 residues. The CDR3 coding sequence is TGCAGTGCCCGCTTAGCGGGGAACACAGATACGCAGTATTTT. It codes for CSARLAGNTDTQYF.

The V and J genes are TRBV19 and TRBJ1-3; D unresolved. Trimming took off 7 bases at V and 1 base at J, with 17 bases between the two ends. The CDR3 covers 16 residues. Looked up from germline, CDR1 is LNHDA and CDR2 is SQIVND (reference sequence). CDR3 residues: CASTRGPRLSGNTIYF. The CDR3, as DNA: TGTGCCAGTACTCGGGGTCCGAGACTATCTGGAAACACCATATATTTT.

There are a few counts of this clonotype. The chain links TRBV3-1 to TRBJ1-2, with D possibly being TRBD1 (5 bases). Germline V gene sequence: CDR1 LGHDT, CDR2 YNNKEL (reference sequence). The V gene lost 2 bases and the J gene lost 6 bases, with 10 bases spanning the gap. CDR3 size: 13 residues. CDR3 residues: CASSQRSGNGYTF. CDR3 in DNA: TGTGCCAGCAGCCAACGATCAGGGAATGGCTACACCTTC.

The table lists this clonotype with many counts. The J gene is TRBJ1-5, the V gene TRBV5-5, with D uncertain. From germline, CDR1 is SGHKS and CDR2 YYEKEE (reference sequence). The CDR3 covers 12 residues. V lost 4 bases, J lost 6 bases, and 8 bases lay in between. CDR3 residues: CASSVAGQPQHF. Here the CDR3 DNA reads TGTGCCAGCAGCGTGGCGGGTCAGCCCCAGCATTTT.

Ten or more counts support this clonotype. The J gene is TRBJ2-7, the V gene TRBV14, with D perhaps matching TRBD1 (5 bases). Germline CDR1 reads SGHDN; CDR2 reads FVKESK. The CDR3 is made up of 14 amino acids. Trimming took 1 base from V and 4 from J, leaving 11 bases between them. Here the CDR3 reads CASSQGQGPYEQYF. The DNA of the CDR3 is TGTGCCAGCAGCCAAGGGCAGGGCCCATACGAGCAGTACTTC.

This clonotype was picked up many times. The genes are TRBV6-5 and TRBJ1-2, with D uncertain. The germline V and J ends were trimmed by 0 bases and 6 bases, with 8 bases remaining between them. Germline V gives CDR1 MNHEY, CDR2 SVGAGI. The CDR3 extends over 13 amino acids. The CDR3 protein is CASSYSGKDGYTF. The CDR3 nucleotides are TGTGCCAGCAGTTACTCGGGGAAGGATGGCTACACCTTC.

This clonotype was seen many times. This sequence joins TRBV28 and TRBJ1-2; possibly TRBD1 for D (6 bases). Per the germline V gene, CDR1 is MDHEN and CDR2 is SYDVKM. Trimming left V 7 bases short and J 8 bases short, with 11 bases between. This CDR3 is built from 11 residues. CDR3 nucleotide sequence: TGTGCCAGCATCTATCAGGGGGGCTACACCTTC. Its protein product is CASIYQGGYTF.